This is a list of T cell receptor beta chains from one sample in a study of blood T cell repertoires in COVID-19. Sequencing was performed with immunoSEQ multiplex PCR; in TCRdb, only in-frame clones are kept and a portion is missing. The table records fewer than 200,000 clones, 80% to 95% of them present only once. Sequencing was done on a sample of peripheral blood. The receptors stem from a man in his forties or fifties with acute or convalescent COVID-19. Each CDR3 is given with its conserved first and last residue. The D gene is left open where the match is weak. Size is omitted from some rows. Given values are once, few, many or a class for expanded clones.

>NA|TRBJ2-3|NA|TRBV24-1
TGTGCCACCAGTGATCGCGATTTCGGACTCCCATACACAGATACGCAGTATTTT
CATSDRDFGLPYTDTQYF
>NA|TRBJ2-3|NA|TRBV5-4
TGTGCCAGCAGCCCCGGTGGGAGGAAAGGGCACACAGATACGCAGTATTTT
CASSPGGRKGHTDTQYF
>NA|TRBJ2-2|NA|TRBV7-6
TGTGCCAGCAGCTGGTCCCGGGACAAGAGCACCGGGGAGCTGTTTTTT
CASSWSRDKSTGELFF
>NA|TRBJ2-1|TRBD1|TRBV3-1/TRBV3-2
TGTGCCAGCAGCCAAGCGGGACAGGGAAGGACTAGTAAGCTTAGGATGTTCTTC
CASSQAGQGRTSKLRMFF
>NA|TRBJ2-1|NA|TRBV9
TGTGCCAGCAGCGGACGGGATGCCCTTATTTATGAGCAGTTCTTC
CASSGRDALIYEQFF
>NA|TRBJ2-7|NA|TRBV7-9
TGTGCCAGCAGCTTATCCGCTACTTACGAGCAGTACTTC
CASSLSATYEQYF
>NA|TRBJ1-5|NA|TRBV28
TGTGCCAGCAGTTTTATATCCAGGGGCTATAGCAATCAGCCCCAGCATTTT
CASSFISRGYSNQPQHF
>few|TRBJ2-5|TRBD2|TRBV10-3
TGTGCCATCAGTGAGTCCGTAGCGGGAGGGGTAGAGACCCAGTACTTC
CAISESVAGGVETQYF
>NA|TRBJ2-1|TRBD1|TRBV25-1
TGTGCCAGCACTCAGACAGGGACCTACAATGAGCAGTTCTTC
CASTQTGTYNEQFF
>NA|TRBJ2-1|NA|TRBV4-3
TGCGCCAGCAGCCAACAAAAAACTTCAGGCTACAATGAGCAGTTCTTC
CASSQQKTSGYNEQFF
>NA|TRBJ1-5|TRBD1|TRBV11-2
TGTGCCAGCAGCTTGGCAGGGGGTCAGCCCCAGCATTTT
CASSLAGGQPQHF
>NA|TRBJ2-3|TRBD2|TRBV10-3
TGTGCCATCAGGGGGACTAGTGGGGGAGGAGATACGCAGTATTTT
CAIRGTSGGGDTQYF
>NA|TRBJ1-3|TRBD1|TRBV27
TGTGCCAGCAGTTTAACTCGGACAGGGACTGGAAACACCATATATTTT
CASSLTRTGTGNTIYF
>NA|TRBJ1-4|NA|TRBV6-1
TGTGCCAGCAGTAGGGCCGGACAGAGTAATGAAAAACTGTTTTTT
CASSRAGQSNEKLFF
>few|TRBJ2-2|TRBD2|TRBV19
TGTGCCAGTAGTACCGCGTCCCGGCTAGCGGGCACTTCTGTCACCGGGGAGCTGTTTTTT
CASSTASRLAGTSVTGELFF
>NA|TRBJ2-2|NA|TRBV29-1
TGCAGCGTTGGGGGGAACGGGGGCACCGGGGAGCTGTTTTTT
CSVGGNGGTGELFF
>NA|TRBJ1-1|NA|TRBV9
TGTGCCAGCAGCGGACTGTCGGGGAACACTGAAGCTTTCTTT
CASSGLSGNTEAFF
>once|TRBJ1-5|TRBD1|TRBV2
TGTGCCAGCAGTGGGGAACAGGGGAGTCAGCCCCAGCATTTT
CASSGEQGSQPQHF
>NA|TRBJ1-3|NA|TRBV30
TGTGCCTGGAAACGGGGAGCCGGAAACACCATATATTTT
CAWKRGAGNTIYF
>NA|TRBJ2-7|NA|TRBV29-1
TGCAGCGTTAAGCGGACGTCAGCAGCACAGAGGCAGTACTTC
CSVKRTSAAQRQYF
>NA|TRBJ1-4|NA|TRBV6-1
TGTGCCAGCAGTGAAGGAACAGTCTTTAATGAAAAACTGTTTTTT
CASSEGTVFNEKLFF
>few|TRBJ2-2|NA|TRBV7-9
TGTGCCAGCAGCTCCGACGGGTCGGGCACCGGGGAGCTGTTTTTT
CASSSDGSGTGELFF
>NA|TRBJ1-1|TRBD1|TRBV7-2
TGTGCCAGCAGCTTAGAGGACAGGGAGTCGCGGACTGAAGCTTTCTTT
CASSLEDRESRTEAFF
>NA|TRBJ2-7|TRBD2|TRBV14
TGTGCCAGCAGCCAAGGACTAGCGGCGAGAGACGAGCAGTACTTC
CASSQGLAARDEQYF
>NA|TRBJ1-2|NA|TRBV9
TGTGCCAGCAGCGTAGCTGGCCAAGCTAACTATGGCTACACCTTC
CASSVAGQANYGYTF
>NA|TRBJ2-1|TRBD1|TRBV18
TGTGCCAGCTCACTTTCCAGGACAGGGAGTTTCTACAATGAGCAGTTCTTC
CASSLSRTGSFYNEQFF
>NA|TRBJ2-4|NA|TRBV27
TGTGCCAGCAGGTCCCAGGGGTGGGCCAAAAACATTCAGTACTTC
CASRSQGWAKNIQYF
>NA|TRBJ2-2|NA|TRBV7-3
TGTGCCAGCAGCTACAGGGCCGGGGAGCTGTTTTTT
CASSYRAGELFF
>NA|TRBJ2-2|TRBD2|TRBV7-9
TGTGCCAGCAGAGGGACTAGCGGGAGGTCGAACACCGGGGAGCTGTTTTTT
CASRGTSGRSNTGELFF
>NA|TRBJ1-4|NA|TRBV6-6
TGTGCCAGCAGTTACGGGGGGGTAACTAATGAAAAACTGTTTTTT
CASSYGGVTNEKLFF
>NA|TRBJ2-2|NA|TRBV30
TGTGCCTGCTCCATACACAGCACCGGGGAGCTGTTTTTT
CACSIHSTGELFF
>once|TRBJ2-6|NA|TRBV28
TGTGCCAGCAGACCCCGGACAGCCAACTCTGGGGCCAACGTCCTGACTTTC
CASRPRTANSGANVLTF
>NA|TRBJ1-2|NA|TRBV18
TGTGCCAGCTCACCCCCTGGAGGGGGCTACACCTTC
CASSPPGGGYTF
>NA|TRBJ1-5|NA|TRBV19
TGTGCCAGTAGTATAAGGGGGTGGCCCCAGCATTTT
CASSIRGWPQHF
>NA|TRBJ1-3|NA|TRBV11-2
TGTGCCAGCAGCTTGAGCGGGAGTGGAAACACCATATATTTT
CASSLSGSGNTIYF
>NA|TRBJ1-2|NA|TRBV5-1
TGCGCCAGCAGCTTGGCAATGCAGAATTATGGCTACACCTTC
CASSLAMQNYGYTF
>NA|TRBJ1-4|NA|TRBV2
TGTGCCAGCAGTGAGAGGACAGCCTATAATGAAAAACTGTTTTTT
CASSERTAYNEKLFF
>NA|TRBJ2-2|TRBD1|TRBV29-1
TGCAGCGTTGTTAGACAGGGGGCGGCCGGGGAGCTGTTTTTT
CSVVRQGAAGELFF
>NA|TRBJ2-1|TRBD2|TRBV9
TGTGCCAGCAGCGGGGGACTAGCGGGGCCCAGGGAGAATGAGCAGTTCTTC
CASSGGLAGPRENEQFF
>few|TRBJ1-6|TRBD1|TRBV4-3
TGCGCCAGCAGCCAAATCGCGGGGGACAGGGGAAATTCACCCCTCCACTTT
CASSQIAGDRGNSPLHF
>NA|TRBJ2-2|NA|TRBV11-1
TGTGCCAGCAGCTTGCAGGGGGCGGGGGCCGGGGAGCTGTTTTTT
CASSLQGAGAGELFF
>few|TRBJ1-1|TRBD1|TRBV27
TGTGCCAGCAGTTTTGTCTCTGGGACAGGGGGCCAGATGAACACTGAAGCTTTCTTT
CASSFVSGTGGQMNTEAFF
>NA|TRBJ2-1|TRBD1|TRBV27
TGTGCCAGCAGTTTGGATTGGAACAGGGGGCTTTCGGATGAGCAGTTCTTC
CASSLDWNRGLSDEQFF
>NA|TRBJ2-5|TRBD1|TRBV24-1
TGTGCCACCAGTGTTCTCGGGACAGGGCAAGAGACCCAGTACTTC
CATSVLGTGQETQYF
>once|TRBJ1-1|TRBD1|TRBV7-2
TGTGCCAGCAGCTTAGAGGACAGGGCTGTCCTTGAAGCTTTCTTT
CASSLEDRAVLEAFF
>once|TRBJ2-1|TRBD2|TRBV10-3
TGTGCCATCAGTGAGTCGCCAGCGGGAGGGGTTGAGCAGTTCTTC
CAISESPAGGVEQFF
>NA|TRBJ2-3|NA|TRBV5-8
TGTGCCAGCAGACTCACAGGGACAGATACGCAGTATTTT
CASRLTGTDTQYF
>once|TRBJ2-2|TRBD2|TRBV7-2
TGTGCCAGCAGGACTAGCTACAACACCGGGGAGCTGTTTTTT
CASRTSYNTGELFF
>NA|TRBJ2-2|TRBD1|TRBV9
TGTGCCAGCAGCGTAAGCTGGACAGGACCTTACGCTAACACCGGGGAGCTGTTTTTT
CASSVSWTGPYANTGELFF
>NA|TRBJ2-2|NA|TRBV3-1/TRBV3-2
TGTGCCAGCAGCCACACTAGCACGAACACCGGGGAGCTGTTTTTT
CASSHTSTNTGELFF
>NA|TRBJ2-1|NA|TRBV6-2/TRBV6-3
TGTGCCAGCAGTTACCTGGGGGCTCGTATCAATGAGCAGTTCTTC
CASSYLGARINEQFF
>few|TRBJ2-7|TRBD2|TRBV2
TGTGCCAGCAGTAAGCGGGAGTACGAGCAGTACTTC
CASSKREYEQYF
>once|TRBJ2-1|NA|TRBV27
TGTGCCAGCAGTTCCCCCGGTGAGCAGTTCTTC
CASSSPGEQFF
>once|TRBJ2-2|NA|TRBV7-3
TGTGCCAGCAGCTTAGTCCCGGAGACCGGGGAGCTGTTTTTT
CASSLVPETGELFF
>NA|TRBJ1-5|NA|TRBV12-3/TRBV12-4
TGTGCCAGCAGATATAGCAATCAGCCCCAGCATTTT
CASRYSNQPQHF
>NA|TRBJ1-1|TRBD1|TRBV29-1
TGCAGCGTGACCCCCCAGGGGGCCTCCCCTGAAGCTTTCTTT
CSVTPQGASPEAFF